This passage covers 25 T cell receptor beta chains from one sample sequenced in a study of cytomegalovirus exposure and HLA in healthy donors. The study ran its PCR with 60 Vbeta and 13 Jbeta primers. Method: immunoSEQ multiplex PCR; TCRdb's copy keeps in-frame clones and lacks some. This table has 150,000 to 160,000 clones, around 79% appearing once. Sequencing was carried out using PBMCs. The receptor source for this set is a man in his thirties or forties in good health and CMV-seropositive.

The V gene is TRBV29-1, the J gene TRBJ1-2; maybe TRBD1 (5 bases). V dropped 2 bases and J dropped 6 bases, with 10 bases sitting between them. The CDR3 is 12 residues long. Germline CDR1 and CDR2: SQVTM and ANQGSEA. CDR3 residues: CSVENRRDGYTF. The CDR3, as DNA: TGCAGCGTTGAAAACAGGCGAGATGGCTACACCTTC.

The chain recombines TRBV28 with TRBJ2-7; tentative D call: TRBD1 (6 bases). Germline values: CDR1 MDHEN, CDR2 SYDVKM. The CDR3 is 15 residues long. Trimming cost V 5 bases and J 3 bases, with 17 bases left between them. CDR3 coding DNA: TGTGCCAGCAGTGTAAGACAGGCCCTCTACTACGAGCAGTACTTC. It yields the protein CASSVRQALYYEQYF.

The chain links TRBV11-2 to TRBJ2-1; D not certain. Deletions cut 0 bases from V and 4 bases from J, with 10 bases between. This CDR3 comprises 15 residues. The germline V gene encodes CDR1 SGHAT and CDR2 FQNNGV. The CDR3 reads CASSLDLSGYNEQFF. The CDR3 DNA reads as TGTGCCAGCAGCTTAGATCTGTCAGGTTACAATGAGCAGTTCTTC.

This clone is a singleton in its sample. The chain uses TRBV7-2 and TRBJ1-2; TRBD1 agrees at 10 bases. Germline CDR1 is SGHTA and CDR2 is FQGNSA. The CDR3 is 14 residues long. Trimming cost V 0 bases and J 8 bases; bases outside gene matches: 3. The CDR3 is CASSLADRGGGYTF. CDR3 bases: TGTGCCAGCAGCTTAGCGGACAGGGGGGGCGGCTACACCTTC.

This rearrangement joins TRBV27 to TRBJ1-1; D call uncertain. The CDR3 spans 13 residues. Germline V gene data show CDR1 as MNHEY and CDR2 as SMNVEV (reference sequence). V dropped 6 bases and J dropped 6 bases, with 14 bases sitting between them. The CDR3 DNA sequence: TGTGCCAGCAGAACTGACCTGAGGGCTGAAGCTTTCTTT. Translation gives CASRTDLRAEAFF.

The chain uses TRBV18 and TRBJ1-1; 7 positions agree with TRBD1. V lost 3 bases to trimming and J lost 2 bases; unmatched junction nucleotides: 6. The CDR3 is 15 amino acids. CDR1 is KGHSH, CDR2 LQKENI, per germline. The CDR3 region has the DNA TGTGCCAGCTCACCGCGGGACAGTAGTAACACTGAAGCTTTCTTT. Translation: CASSPRDSSNTEAFF.

This clone has just one count. The J gene is TRBJ2-5, the V gene TRBV27; a weak D match, TRBD1 (6 bases). CDR1 and CDR2 (germline): MNHEY, SMNVEV (reference sequence). This CDR3 region has 14 residues. The V end lost 2 bases, the J end lost 5 bases, and 12 bases lay between the germline ends. CDR3 sequence reads: CASSLRGFRETQYF. The CDR3 nucleotides are TGTGCCAGCAGTTTAAGGGGGTTCCGGGAGACCCAGTACTTC.

This chain connects TRBV7-8 to TRBJ2-1, with TRBD2 matching 8 bases. Germline V gene lookup returns CDR1 SGHVS and CDR2 FQNEAQ. This CDR3 is built from 16 residues. V was clipped by 5 bases and J by 3 bases; unmatched bases: 9. The chain's CDR3 is CASSPGEREIYNEQFF. DNA of the CDR3: TGTGCCAGCAGCCCGGGGGAGCGGGAGATCTACAATGAGCAGTTCTTC.

V is TRBV5-1 and J is TRBJ2-7; 9 positions agree with TRBD2. With V trimmed by 0 bases and J by 6 bases, 4 bases remained unmatched. CDR1 SGHRS and CDR2 YFSETQ come from the germline V gene. The CDR3 covers 14 residues. CDR3 bases: TGCGCCAGCAGCTTGGAGCGGGAGGAGCGCGAGCAGTACTTC. Translation: CASSLEREEREQYF.

Here the CDR3 DNA reads TGTGCCAGCAGTTTATCTGCAATGAGACAGGGGATTGCGTTGGATGGCTACACCTTC. It yields the protein CASSLSAMRQGIALDGYTF. The chain joins TRBV27 to TRBJ1-2, with 8 positions matching TRBD1. The CDR3 contains 19 residues. J was trimmed by 6 bases and V by 0 bases; bases with no gene match: 18. CDR1 and CDR2 from the germline V gene are MNHEY and SMNVEV (reference sequence).

This clone was seen only once. The V and J genes are TRBV2 and TRBJ1-6; D is unresolved. CDR1 SNHLY and CDR2 FYNNEI come from the germline V gene. Trimming shortened V by 7 bases and J by 9 bases, and 13 bases separated the two germline ends. The CDR3 length is 13 residues. CDR3 nucleotides: TGTGCCAGCAATTTTAACGGAGGTTCACCCCTCCACTTT. Its translation is CASNFNGGSPLHF.

V and J are TRBV5-8 and TRBJ1-5, with 10 positions matching TRBD1. Germline loops: CDR1 SGHTS, CDR2 YDEGEE. The J segment lost 3 bases and the V segment lost 0 bases, leaving 6 bases of the junction unmatched. The CDR3 is made up of 17 amino acids. Written as DNA, the CDR3 is TGTGCCAGCAGCTTGGGGACCGGGACAGGGGTCAATCAGCCCCAGCATTTT. It codes for CASSLGTGTGVNQPQHF.

The V call is TRBV18, the J call TRBJ2-7, with 7 bases aligning to TRBD2. V lost 6 bases and J lost 3; bases outside the gene matches: 8. Germline values: CDR1 KGHSH, CDR2 LQKENI. CDR3 length: 14 residues. The CDR3 here is CASSPTGGDYEQYF. CDR3 nucleotides: TGTGCCAGCTCCCCAACGGGGGGAGACTACGAGCAGTACTTC.

The V gene is TRBV7-9, the J gene TRBJ1-5; D may be TRBD1 (6 bases). V gave up 0 bases and J gave up 4 bases, with 13 bases separating them. CDR1 and CDR2 from the germline V gene are SEHNR and FQNEAQ (reference sequence). The CDR3 is made up of 16 amino acids. The CDR3: CASSLALGTHNQPQHF. As DNA, the CDR3 is TGTGCCAGCAGCTTAGCTTTGGGGACACATAATCAGCCCCAGCATTTT.

The rearrangement joins TRBV4-2 to TRBJ1-5; possible D gene TRBD1, 5 bases. Germline V gives CDR1 LGHNA, CDR2 YNFKEQ. Deletions cut 5 bases from V and 1 base from J, with 12 bases between. The CDR3 is 15 amino acids. The CDR3 DNA sequence: TGTGCCAGCAGCTTGGGGGGTGAGAGCAATCAGCCCCAGCATTTT. Its translation: CASSLGGESNQPQHF.

This sequence joins TRBV29-1 and TRBJ1-1; D remains unclear. The V end was cut by 6 bases, the J end by 8 bases, with 10 bases between. The length of the CDR3 is 10 residues. The germline CDR1 and CDR2 sequences are SQVTM and ANQGSEA. The DNA for the CDR3 is TGCAGCGTCCTCGTAACAGAAGCTTTCTTT. This translates into CSVLVTEAFF.

V usage is TRBV5-1 and J usage is TRBJ2-7; 9 nucleotides agree with TRBD2. The germline CDR1 and CDR2 sequences are SGHRS and YFSETQ. This CDR3 spans 15 amino acids. V trimming: 4 bases; J trimming: 3 bases; junction bases outside the gene matches: 8. In DNA form, the CDR3 reads TGCGCCAGCAGCCCAAAGCGGGGGGCCGGCTACGAGCAGTACTTC. Amino acids: CASSPKRGAGYEQYF.

The rearrangement links TRBV2 to TRBJ2-2, with TRBD2 matching 8 bases. J gave up 4 bases and V 4 bases, and 5 bases lay outside the gene matches. The CDR3 runs to 15 residues. CDR1 is SNHLY and CDR2 is FYNNEI in the germline V gene. CDR3 amino acids: CASSVGSGVTGELFF. The CDR3, as DNA: TGTGCCAGCAGTGTAGGTAGCGGGGTCACCGGGGAGCTGTTTTTT.

There are a few counts of this clone. J is TRBJ1-6 and V is TRBV2, with 7 bases identical to TRBD1. Germline V gene lookup returns CDR1 SNHLY and CDR2 FYNNEI. After removal of 10 bases from V and 9 bases from J, the junction contained 12 bases not matched to a gene. The CDR3 covers 14 residues. DNA for the CDR3: TGTGCCACCGAATTGCAGGGGGAGAGTTCACCCCTCCACTTT. Protein sequence: CATELQGESSPLHF.

The gene calls are TRBV30 and TRBJ2-6; 9 nucleotides line up with TRBD1. Germline CDR1 reads GTSNPN; CDR2 reads SVGIG (reference sequence). V dropped 2 bases and J dropped 4; count of bases not matched to a gene: 9. CDR3 length: 17 residues. The CDR3 sequence is CAWSRDRVPSGANVLTF. CDR3 bases: TGTGCCTGGAGTCGGGACAGGGTTCCCTCGGGGGCCAACGTCCTGACTTTC.

The chain's CDR3 is CASSDGKGQGHGYTF. For the CDR3, the DNA is TGTGCCAGCAGTGATGGGAAGGGGCAGGGCCATGGCTACACCTTC. The chain uses TRBV6-4 and TRBJ1-2, with D maybe TRBD1 (5 bases). Germline V CDR1 and CDR2: MRHNA, SNTAGT. Trimming left V 3 bases short and J 6 bases short, with 17 bases between. The CDR3 has 15 residues.

J is TRBJ1-2 and V is TRBV27; 7 nucleotides align to TRBD1. V gave up 4 bases and J gave up 3 bases; unmatched junction bases: 5. Germline lookup yields CDR1 MNHEY and CDR2 SMNVEV (reference sequence). The CDR3 is made up of 14 amino acids. DNA of the CDR3: TGTGCCAGCAGTTCCGCCACAGGGGACTATGGCTACACCTTC. Translated: CASSSATGDYGYTF.

This sequence joins TRBV5-1 and TRBJ2-3; TRBD1 aligns across 9 bases. The CDR3 is made up of 16 amino acids. Germline V gives CDR1 SGHRS, CDR2 YFSETQ. Losses at the gene ends were 0 bases for V and 2 bases for J; bases not matched to a gene: 4. The CDR3 nucleotides are TGCGCCAGCAGCTTGGTACAGGGGGCTGACACAGATACGCAGTATTTT. It encodes CASSLVQGADTDTQYF.

The genes are TRBV9 and TRBJ1-2; D not resolved. V lost 0 bases, J lost 0 bases, and 6 bases lay in between. The germline V gene has CDR1 SGDLS and CDR2 YYNGEE. The CDR3 spans 14 residues. CDR3 in amino acids: CASSVAQSNYGYTF. The CDR3 DNA reads as TGTGCCAGCAGCGTAGCCCAGTCTAACTATGGCTACACCTTC.

The sample holds a few counts of this clone. V and J are TRBV5-4 and TRBJ2-3; 7 bases are shared with TRBD2. The CDR3 sequence is 16 residues long. J gave up 2 bases and V 3 bases, and 9 bases lay outside the gene matches. Germline CDR1 reads SGHNT; CDR2 reads YYREEE (reference sequence). CDR3 region: CASSSSLAGPTDTQYF. The CDR3 region has the DNA TGTGCCAGCAGCTCGTCCTTAGCGGGTCCCACAGATACGCAGTATTTT.